The T cell receptor (beta chain) under discussion was sequenced for a study of blood T cell repertoires in COVID-19 (dated by TCRdb to about 2020). For the wider study: Samples from collaborators originated in the United States, Italy and Spain and spanned both the acute and convalescent phases of COVID-19. The prospective study material was composed of cDNA or gDNA derived from T cells, B-cell-depleted T cells, or PBMCs. Subjects who had been exposed to COVID-19, were actively infected with it, or had recovered from it provided the deeply sampled blood TCRbeta repertoires that made up the dataset. The repertoires were released in a freely available public database meant as a resource for research on the immune response to SARS-CoV-2. The samples were drawn from two sources: the first 160 participants of the ongoing ImmuneRACE study, and 1,200 or so subjects contributed by 6 global collaborators. Sample metadata almost always included a de-identified subject ID, COVID-19 status, age in years and sex. Where available, HLA class I and class II types were obtained from metadata supplied by the sample provider rather than from assay-based typing.

Each collaborating institution followed its own protocols to collect whole blood in K2EDTA tubes. For TCRbeta analysis, collaborator samples were shipped as frozen whole blood, as isolated PBMCs, or as DNA extracted from either sample type. Summary of the overall study and its limitations: Clinical and demographic metadata were provided uncurated, with the amount varying by source and participant.

The count of this clone is one. No antigen is known for it. Base qualities are not provided; no much larger clone lies one nucleotide away. A distance of 6 bases separates the germline ends of V and J, which lose 0 bases and 4 bases respectively. The CDR3, cysteine through phenylalanine, is 13 amino acids long. The CDR3 DNA has 39 bases and is translated from base 1. CDR1 and CDR2 are drawn from the germline V gene: SGHTA, FQGTGA. TCRbeta CDR3 regions were amplified from genomic DNA using the immunoSEQ Assay, a bias-controlled multiplex PCR. The original pipeline was this. The number of nucleated cells in each sample was estimated by amplification of reference gene primers within the assay. Sequence reads were collapsed and filtered to measure the absolute abundance of every unique TCRbeta CDR3 rearrangement. For each sample, productive Simpson clonality was calculated as the square root of Simpson's diversity index over productive rearrangements. As stored in TCRdb, this immuneACCESS dataset retains in-frame rearrangements with V and J assigned. A fraction of the clones does not appear; measured against another copy, unresolved V genes explain less than half of the discrepancy, and the remainder lacks a known reason. That table is the source of V, J and clone size, and D and trimming were worked out from the DNA. The sample table contains more than 25,000 clones; only one count was recorded for approximately 80% of them. 13% of the sample goes to the ten largest clones.

The chain employs TRBV7-3 and TRBJ1-1; the D gene remains uncertain. The sequencing input was peripheral blood. This clonotype was obtained from a human donor in a cohort sampled during active COVID-19. The CDR3 corresponds to CASSLTLSTEAFF. The DNA reads as follows: TGTGCCAGCAGCTTAACCCTGAGCACTGAAGCTTTCTTT.